This TCR beta chain was profiled in a study of T cell repertoires in cytomegalovirus infection. Study information: From public TCR beta signatures came an indication of both CMV infection and matching HLA type.

TCRdb re-derived calls from the reads in MiXCR, one entry per CDR3 protein. The sample lists about 230,000 distinct CDR3 sequences, over 20% occurring once. The length of the CDR3 is 15 residues. Germline CDR1 is SGHTA and CDR2 is FQGNSA. Trimming stripped 5 bases from V and 0 bases from J, with 11 bases between. Study-level findings and limits: Summed frequency of shared TCR beta families picked out CMV carriers who also had the relevant HLA. Dominant in the ex vivo response were TCR beta clonotypes restricted by HLA-C and specific for CMV.

This clonotype was counted many times. What it recognizes is unknown. The sample was CD8+ T cells from PBMCs. The gene calls are TRBV7-2 and TRBJ2-1, with D perhaps TRBD1 or TRBD2 (5 bases each). The TCR was taken from a human donor in good health (CMV status not recorded). Some clones in this sample may be carry-over from other donors' samples. Here the CDR3 reads CASSPWGSSYNEQFF. In DNA, the CDR3 is TGTGCCAGCAGCCCATGGGGGTCCTCCTACAATGAGCAGTTCTTC.